The text below deals with one T cell receptor (beta chain). Antigen: not known. Before the COVID-19 pandemic, during about 2011-2019, CD4+ T cells were taken from unexposed donors. The cells were cultured for around ten days before CD4+ T cells were isolated. This sample was included in a study of CD4 T cells in relation to SARS-CoV-2 and coronaviruses. J was trimmed by 10 bases and V by 6 bases; bases with no gene match: 5. This CDR3 region has 13 residues. CDR1 is ENHRY and CDR2 is SYGVKD in the germline V gene. Profiling relied on immunoSEQ multiplex PCR, and the TCRdb table lists in-frame clones only, not all of them. The sample consists of about 21,000 clones, around three quarters of them appearing once.

This sequence was found in a human donor in good health. The rearrangement uses TRBV10-3 and TRBJ1-6, with 8 bases matching TRBD1. Sequencing was performed on CD4+ T cells from PBMCs, cultured in vitro. The CDR3 DNA sequence: TGTGCCATCAGGGACAGGGTCAGCTCACCCCTCCACTTT. Translation gives CAIRDRVSSPLHF.